This T cell receptor beta chain was recovered during a study of response to subunit inactivated influenza vaccine. Study-wide points: After each seasonal influenza vaccination, few new T cells are recruited, the authors suggested.

This clonotype was counted a few times. Antigen specificity is unknown. V lost 5 bases and J 4 bases, leaving 17 bases between the germline ends. There are 16 residues in the CDR3. Germline assignment: CDR1 SEHNR and CDR2 FQNEAQ (reference sequence). TCRdb independently ran MiXCR on the RT-PCR reads; one entry per CDR3 protein. The sample yields roughly 710,000 distinct CDR3 sequences, 12% to 15% seen once. The receptor comes from a man aged 50 to 59 who received an inactivated influenza vaccine. The sample was PBMCs from blood, taken less than 15 days before vaccination. The chain recombines TRBV7-9 with TRBJ2-2, with D maybe TRBD2 (6 bases). The CDR3 reads CASSPVGGTFTGELFF. The CDR3 region has the DNA TGTGCCAGCAGCCCAGTCGGCGGGACTTTCACCGGGGAGCTGTTTTTT.